The entry that follows covers one T cell receptor beta chain sequence. Its antigen is undetermined. The assay was immunoSEQ multiplex PCR, and TCRdb's table has in-frame clones only and misses some. The sample consists of 13,000 or so clones, 40% of them appearing once. The data are from a study of siplizumab effects on memory and regulatory T cells. Study-level points and caveats: Naive T cells apparently outstripped memory cells in diversity and seemed major alloresponse contributors.

As described, mixed lymphocyte reaction cells underwent coculture at 37°C for a duration of roughly six days. The labelling of responder PBMCs with CFSE and of stimulator PBMCs with Violet Dye preceded their 1:1 mixing. This TCR was sampled from a human donor in good health; the cells came from an allogeneic mixed lymphocyte reaction. The sample taken for sequencing was CFSE-low (dividing) CD8+ T cells sorted from an allogeneic mixed lymphocyte reaction.

This chain's CDR3 is CASSVEGFDEQYF. The CDR3 region has the DNA TGTGCCAGCAGCGTAGAGGGTTTCGACGAGCAGTACTTC. The rearrangement uses TRBV9 and TRBJ2-7; D unclear. Germline lookup yields CDR1 SGDLS and CDR2 YYNGEE. V lost 0 bases and J lost 5, with 9 bases in between. The CDR3 is made up of 13 amino acids.